Below are 8 T cell receptor beta chains sequenced from a single sample in a study of T cell repertoires in cytomegalovirus infection. Which antigens these TCRs recognize remains unknown. TCRdb independently ran MiXCR on the reads; one entry per CDR3 protein. In the table there are about 58,000 distinct CDR3 sequences, around 20% of which are singletons. The specimen comprised CD8+ T cells from cultured PBMCs, sampled from culture after CMV antigen stimulation. These receptor sequences come from a human donor in good health (CMV status not recorded). Some clones in this sample may be carry-over from other donors' samples.

The gene calls are TRBV20-1 and TRBJ2-7; D remains ambiguous. This CDR3 has 15 amino acids. CDR1 DFQATT and CDR2 SNEGSKA come from the germline V gene (reference sequence). Trimming took 2 bases from V and 4 from J, leaving 18 bases between them. The CDR3 region has the DNA TGCAGTGCTAGATCAAGGGCCGCCTTAGATTACGAGCAGTACTTC. It codes for CSARSRAALDYEQYF.

The rearrangement links TRBV9 to TRBJ2-1; 15 bases align to TRBD2. The V segment lost 4 bases and the J segment 8 bases; nucleotides outside the gene matches: 16. The germline CDR1 and CDR2 sequences are SGDLS and YYNGEE. The CDR3 runs 19 residues. The CDR3 loop reads CASSPRTSGGAGVGHEQFF. The CDR3 nucleotides are TGTGCCAGCAGCCCACGGACTAGCGGGGGGGCCGGGGTTGGGCATGAGCAGTTCTTC.

This clonotype was observed a single time. The gene calls are TRBV7-9 and TRBJ2-7; D possibly uses TRBD1 or TRBD2 (6 bases each). The germline CDR1 and CDR2 sequences are SEHNR and FQNEAQ (reference sequence). The length of the CDR3 is 13 residues. V was shortened by 5 bases and J by 5 bases, with 13 bases between the two germline ends. CDR3 sequence (DNA): TGTGCCAGCAGCCCCCGGGGGCTAAACGAGCAGTACTTC. Translating gives CASSPRGLNEQYF.

This clonotype was picked up many times. This chain uses TRBV7-2 with TRBJ1-1, with D possibly being TRBD1 (5 bases). In germline, CDR1 is SGHTA, CDR2 FQGNSA. The V end was cut by 0 bases, the J end by 2 bases, with 7 bases between. The length of the CDR3 is 14 residues. CDR3 bases: TGTGCCAGCAGCTTAGCGACAGCCAACACTGAAGCTTTCTTT. Encoded protein: CASSLATANTEAFF.

This clonotype has a count of ten or more. The chain uses TRBV27 and TRBJ1-2; D is possibly TRBD1 (5 bases). The germline V gene encodes CDR1 MNHEY and CDR2 SMNVEV (reference sequence). The CDR3 loop spans 16 amino acids. The V gene lost 4 bases and the J gene lost 5 bases, with 20 bases spanning the gap. The DNA of the CDR3 is TGTGCCAGCAGTTCACTAATACGGGACGGGGGATATGGCTACACCTTC. Amino acids: CASSSLIRDGGYGYTF.

V is TRBV4-2 and J is TRBJ2-2; D call uncertain. Per the germline V gene, CDR1 is LGHNA and CDR2 is YNFKEQ. The CDR3 extends over 15 amino acids. The V end was cut by 6 bases, the J end by 6 bases, with 17 bases between. CDR3 nucleotides: TGTGCCAGCAGTCCCCCAGACTCCATCCCCGGGGAGCTGTTTTTT. Protein sequence: CASSPPDSIPGELFF.

The CDR3 region has the DNA TGTGCCAGCAGTTTAGGGGGGGCACCTGGGGCCAACGTCCTGACTTTC. Its translation is CASSLGGAPGANVLTF. The chain combines TRBV12-3 or TRBV12-4 with TRBJ2-6; D is tentatively TRBD1 or TRBD2 (6 bases each). V lost 1 base and J 2 bases, leaving 9 bases between the germline ends. The CDR3 length is 16 residues.

This rearrangement joins TRBV4-3 to TRBJ2-1; TRBD1 aligns across 8 bases. The V gene end was trimmed by 0 bases and the J gene end by 6 bases; junction bases not matched to a gene: 7. In germline, CDR1 is LGHNA, CDR2 YSLEER. The length of the CDR3 is 16 residues. The CDR3 coding sequence is TGCGCCAGCAGCCAAGAGGGGACAGGTAATGGCAATGAGCAGTTCTTC. This encodes CASSQEGTGNGNEQFF.